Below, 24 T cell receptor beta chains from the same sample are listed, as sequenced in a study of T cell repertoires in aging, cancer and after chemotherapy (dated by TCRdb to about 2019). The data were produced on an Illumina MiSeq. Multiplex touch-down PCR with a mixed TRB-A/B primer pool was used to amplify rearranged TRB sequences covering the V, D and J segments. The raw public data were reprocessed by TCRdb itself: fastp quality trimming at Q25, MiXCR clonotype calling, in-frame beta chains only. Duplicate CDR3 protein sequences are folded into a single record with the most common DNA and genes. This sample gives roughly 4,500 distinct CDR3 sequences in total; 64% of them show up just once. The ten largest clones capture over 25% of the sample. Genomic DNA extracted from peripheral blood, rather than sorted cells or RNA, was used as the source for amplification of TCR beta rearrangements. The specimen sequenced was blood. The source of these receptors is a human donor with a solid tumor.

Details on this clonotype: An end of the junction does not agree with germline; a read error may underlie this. The CDR3 is CSARDPAGMNMLF. The DNA of the CDR3 is TGCAGTGCTAGAGATCCAGCGGGAATGAACATGCTCTTC. This sequence joins TRBV20-1 and TRBJ2-1; 7 positions agree with TRBD2. Germline CDR1 DFQATT, CDR2 SNEGSKA (reference sequence). The CDR3 consists of 13 residues.

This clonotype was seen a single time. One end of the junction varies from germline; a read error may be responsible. The DNA for the CDR3 is TGTACCAGCAGCTTACTAGGGAACTCTGGAAACACCATATATTTT. The encoded protein is CTSSLLGNSGNTIYF. The J gene is TRBJ1-3, the V gene TRBV7-9; D is undetermined. Germline V CDR1 and CDR2: SEHNR, FQNEAQ (reference sequence). The CDR3 has 15 amino acids.

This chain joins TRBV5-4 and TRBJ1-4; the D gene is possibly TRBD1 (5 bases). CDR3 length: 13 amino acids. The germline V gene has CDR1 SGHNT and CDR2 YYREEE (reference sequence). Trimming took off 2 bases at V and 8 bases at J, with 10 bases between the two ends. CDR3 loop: CASSFQGSEKLFF. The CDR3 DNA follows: TGTGCCAGCAGCTTTCAGGGCTCGGAAAAACTGTTTTTT.

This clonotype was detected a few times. The chain's CDR3 is CASSHGREGTEAFF. CDR3 DNA sequence: TGTGCCAGCAGCCATGGGCGTGAAGGCACTGAAGCTTTCTTT. The chain uses TRBV11-1 and TRBJ1-1, with D unclear. V lost 5 bases, J lost 4 bases, and 14 bases lay in between. Germline CDR1 SGHAT, CDR2 FQDESV (reference sequence). This CDR3 has 14 amino acids.

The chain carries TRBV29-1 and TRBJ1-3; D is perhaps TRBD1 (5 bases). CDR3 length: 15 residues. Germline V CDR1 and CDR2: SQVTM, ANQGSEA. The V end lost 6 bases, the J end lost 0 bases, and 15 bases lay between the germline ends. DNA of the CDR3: TGCAGCGTGGCGGACACTTCGAGCTCTGGAAACACCATATATTTT. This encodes CSVADTSSSGNTIYF.

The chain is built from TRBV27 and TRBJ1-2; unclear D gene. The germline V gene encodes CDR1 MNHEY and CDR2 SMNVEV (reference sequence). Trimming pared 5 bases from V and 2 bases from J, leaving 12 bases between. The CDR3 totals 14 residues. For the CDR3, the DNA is TGTGCCAGCAGTCCGCTAGGGCTCAACTATGGCTACACCTTC. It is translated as CASSPLGLNYGYTF.

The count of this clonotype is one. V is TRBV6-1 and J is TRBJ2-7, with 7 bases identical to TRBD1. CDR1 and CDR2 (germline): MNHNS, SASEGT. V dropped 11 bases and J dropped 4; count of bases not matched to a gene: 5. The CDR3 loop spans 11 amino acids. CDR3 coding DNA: TGTGCCGTAGGGACAGAGTACGAGCAGTACTTC. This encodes CAVGTEYEQYF.

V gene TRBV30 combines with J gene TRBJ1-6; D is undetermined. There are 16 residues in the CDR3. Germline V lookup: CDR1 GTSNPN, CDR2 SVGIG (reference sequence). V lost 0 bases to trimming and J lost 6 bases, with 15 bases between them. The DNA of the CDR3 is TGTGCCTGGAGTGTTGTGGGGATGTTGAGTAATTCACCCCTCCACTTT. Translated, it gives CAWSVVGMLSNSPLHF.

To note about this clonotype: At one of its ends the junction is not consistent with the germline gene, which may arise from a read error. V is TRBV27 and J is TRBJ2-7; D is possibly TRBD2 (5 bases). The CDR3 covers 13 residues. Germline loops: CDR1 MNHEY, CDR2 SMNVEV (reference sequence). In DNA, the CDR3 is TGTTCCAGCAGGAGGACGGTCTCCTACGAGCAGTACTTC. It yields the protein CSSRRTVSYEQYF.

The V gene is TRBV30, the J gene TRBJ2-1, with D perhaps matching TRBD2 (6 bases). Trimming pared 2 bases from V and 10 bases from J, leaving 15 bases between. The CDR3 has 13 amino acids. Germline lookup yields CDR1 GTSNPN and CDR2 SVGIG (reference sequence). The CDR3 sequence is CAWSPGRGSEQFF. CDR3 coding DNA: TGTGCCTGGAGTCCAGGTCGGGGGTCGGAGCAGTTCTTC.

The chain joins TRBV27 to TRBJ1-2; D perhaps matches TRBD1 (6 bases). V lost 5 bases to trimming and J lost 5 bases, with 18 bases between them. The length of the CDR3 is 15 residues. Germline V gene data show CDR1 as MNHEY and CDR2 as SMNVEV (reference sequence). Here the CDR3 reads CASSLARQAFYGYTF. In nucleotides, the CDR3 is TGTGCCAGCAGTCTCGCCCGACAGGCGTTTTATGGCTACACCTTC.

The CDR3 here is CASTISEARADEQYF. The CDR3 coding sequence is TGTGCCAGCACCATTTCGGAGGCCAGGGCTGACGAGCAGTACTTC. This chain connects TRBV7-6 to TRBJ2-7; perhaps D is TRBD1 or TRBD2 (5 bases each). Germline CDR1 is SGHVS and CDR2 is FNYEAQ. V gave up 7 bases and J gave up 5 bases, with 21 bases separating them. The CDR3 loop spans 15 amino acids.

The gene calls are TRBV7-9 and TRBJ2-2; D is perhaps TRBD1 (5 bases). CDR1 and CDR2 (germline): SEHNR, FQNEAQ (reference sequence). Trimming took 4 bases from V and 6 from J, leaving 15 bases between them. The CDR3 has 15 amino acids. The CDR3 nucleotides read TGTGCCAGCAGCTCAGACAGCAATTTTGCCGGGGAGCTGTTTTTT. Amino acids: CASSSDSNFAGELFF.

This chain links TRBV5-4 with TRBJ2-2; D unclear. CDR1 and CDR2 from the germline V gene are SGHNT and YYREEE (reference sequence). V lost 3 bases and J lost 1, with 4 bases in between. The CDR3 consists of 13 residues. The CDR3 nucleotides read TGTGCCAGCAGCTCCGAGAACACCGGGGAGCTGTTTTTT. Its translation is CASSSENTGELFF.

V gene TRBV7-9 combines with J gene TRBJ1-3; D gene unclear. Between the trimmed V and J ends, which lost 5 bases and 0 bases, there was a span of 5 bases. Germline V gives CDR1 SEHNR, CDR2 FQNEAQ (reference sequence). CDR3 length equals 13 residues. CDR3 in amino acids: CASSKGSGNTIYF. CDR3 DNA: TGTGCCAGCAGCAAGGGCTCTGGAAACACCATATATTTT.

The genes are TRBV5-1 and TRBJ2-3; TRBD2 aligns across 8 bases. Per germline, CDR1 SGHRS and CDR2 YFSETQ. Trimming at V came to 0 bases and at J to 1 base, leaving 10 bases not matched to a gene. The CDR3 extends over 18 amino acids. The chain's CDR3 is CASSLVGLASARTDTQYF. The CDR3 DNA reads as TGCGCCAGCAGCTTGGTAGGACTAGCCTCCGCCCGCACAGATACGCAGTATTTT.

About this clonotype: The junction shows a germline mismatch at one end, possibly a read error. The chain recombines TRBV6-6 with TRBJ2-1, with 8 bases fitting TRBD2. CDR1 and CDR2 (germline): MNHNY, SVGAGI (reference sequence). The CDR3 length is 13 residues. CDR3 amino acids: CASREGQQNEQFF. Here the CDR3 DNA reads TGCGCCAGCCGGGAGGGACAACAAAATGAGCAGTTCTTC.

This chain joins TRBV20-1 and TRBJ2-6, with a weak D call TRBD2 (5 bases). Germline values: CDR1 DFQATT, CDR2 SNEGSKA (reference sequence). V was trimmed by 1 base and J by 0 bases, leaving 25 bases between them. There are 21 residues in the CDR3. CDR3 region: CSARVPGVTTFLPSGANVLTF. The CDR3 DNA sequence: TGCAGTGCTAGAGTCCCCGGGGTCACGACCTTCCTACCCTCTGGGGCCAACGTCCTGACTTTC.

Here the CDR3 reads CASSFQGVGADTQYF. The CDR3 DNA is TGTGCCAGCAGTTTTCAGGGTGTGGGGGCAGATACGCAGTATTTT. This chain uses TRBV6-5 with TRBJ2-3, with D perhaps assigned TRBD1 or TRBD2 (5 bases each). CDR1 and CDR2 from the germline V gene are MNHEY and SVGAGI. V gave up 4 bases and J gave up 4 bases, with 15 bases separating them. This CDR3 contains 15 residues.

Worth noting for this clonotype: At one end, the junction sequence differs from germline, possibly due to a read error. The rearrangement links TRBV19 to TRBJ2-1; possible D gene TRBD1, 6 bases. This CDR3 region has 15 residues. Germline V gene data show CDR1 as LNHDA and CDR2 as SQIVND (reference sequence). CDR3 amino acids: CASSRGRGSGNEKFF. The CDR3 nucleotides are TGTGCCAGTAGTCGTGGCAGGGGCTCTGGCAATGAGAAGTTCTTC. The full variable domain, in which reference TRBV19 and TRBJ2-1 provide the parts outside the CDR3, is DGGITQSPKYLFRKEGQNVTLSCEQNLNHDAMYWYRQDPGQGLRLIYYSQIVNDFQKGDIAEGYSVSREKKESFPLTVTSAQKNPTAFYLCASSRGRGSGNEKFFGPGTRLTVL.

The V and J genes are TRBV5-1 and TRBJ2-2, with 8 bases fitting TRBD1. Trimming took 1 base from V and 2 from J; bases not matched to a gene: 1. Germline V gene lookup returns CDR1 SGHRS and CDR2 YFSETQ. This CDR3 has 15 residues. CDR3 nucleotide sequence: TGCGCCAGCAGCTTGCAGGGGGCAAACACCGGGGAGCTGTTTTTT. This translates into CASSLQGANTGELFF.

CDR3 sequence (DNA): TGTGCCAGCAGTCCCGGGGGGAGTTACGAGCAGTACTTC. As protein: CASSPGGSYEQYF. The rearrangement uses TRBV6-5 and TRBJ2-7, with TRBD2 matching over 7 bases. CDR3 length: 13 amino acids. Germline V CDR1 and CDR2: MNHEY, SVGAGI. Losses at the gene ends were 5 bases for V and 4 bases for J; bases not matched to a gene: 5.

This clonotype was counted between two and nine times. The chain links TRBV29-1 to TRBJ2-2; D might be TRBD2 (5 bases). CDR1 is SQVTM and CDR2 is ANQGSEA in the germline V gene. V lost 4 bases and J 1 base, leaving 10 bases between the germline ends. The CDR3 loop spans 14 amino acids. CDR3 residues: CSVGEGRNTGELFF. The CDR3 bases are TGCAGCGTTGGAGAGGGCAGGAACACCGGGGAGCTGTTTTTT.

In DNA form, the CDR3 reads TGCAGCGTTGAGTTGAACTATGGCTACACCTTC. This translates into CSVELNYGYTF. This chain links TRBV29-1 with TRBJ1-2; the D is unclear. Germline V CDR1 and CDR2: SQVTM, ANQGSEA. This CDR3 is built from 11 residues. The V end was cut by 3 bases, the J end by 2 bases, with 4 bases between.